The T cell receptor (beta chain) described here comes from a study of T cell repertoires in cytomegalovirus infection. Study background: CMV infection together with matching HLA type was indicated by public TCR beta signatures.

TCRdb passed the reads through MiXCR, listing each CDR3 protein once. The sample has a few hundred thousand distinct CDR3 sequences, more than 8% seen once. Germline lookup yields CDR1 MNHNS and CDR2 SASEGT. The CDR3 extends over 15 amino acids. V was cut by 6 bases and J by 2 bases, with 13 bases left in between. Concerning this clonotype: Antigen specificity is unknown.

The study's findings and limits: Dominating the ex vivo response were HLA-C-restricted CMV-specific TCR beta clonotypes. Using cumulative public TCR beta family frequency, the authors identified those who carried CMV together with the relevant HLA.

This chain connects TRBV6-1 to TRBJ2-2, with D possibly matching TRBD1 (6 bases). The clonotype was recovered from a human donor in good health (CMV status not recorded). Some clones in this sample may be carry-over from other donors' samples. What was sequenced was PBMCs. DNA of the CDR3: TGTGCCAGCAGCACGGACAGACTAAACACCGGGGAGCTGTTTTTT. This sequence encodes CASSTDRLNTGELFF.